One sample yielded the 16 T cell receptor beta chains listed below, sequenced in a study of early T cells in non-severe SARS-CoV-2 infection. One entry per CDR3 protein results from TCRdb running MiXCR on the 5' RACE reads. The table includes some 40,000 distinct CDR3 sequences, around 6.1% detected once. The specimen was whole blood, collected at baseline. These receptors were taken from an adult who was a healthcare worker with PCR-confirmed SARS-CoV-2 infection or an uninfected control (not recorded which).

The sample holds a few counts of this clonotype. The genes are TRBV9 and TRBJ2-7; 8 positions agree with TRBD1. Germline V gene sequence: CDR1 SGDLS, CDR2 YYNGEE. Trimming cost V 4 bases and J 4 bases; bases outside gene matches: 7. This CDR3 region has 14 residues. The CDR3 sequence is CASSRGQGGYEQYF. The CDR3 DNA reads TGTGCCAGCAGCCGAGGACAGGGCGGGTACGAGCAGTACTTC.

This clonotype has a count of ten or more. This chain joins TRBV25-1 and TRBJ1-5; TRBD1 matches 7 bases. The germline V gene has CDR1 MGHDK and CDR2 SYGVNS. The CDR3 has 13 residues. The J segment lost 8 bases and the V segment lost 2 bases, leaving 3 bases of the junction unmatched. CDR3 bases: TGTGCCAGCAGTGAAAGGGACAGCAAGCCCCAGCATTTT. Translation gives CASSERDSKPQHF.

This rearrangement joins TRBV6-2 or TRBV6-3 to TRBJ2-7; D gene uncertain. CDR1 and CDR2 (germline): MNHEY, SVGEGT. Trimming left V 4 bases short and J 3 bases short, with 13 bases between. This CDR3 region has 14 residues. In DNA, the CDR3 is TGTGCCAGCAGTTCCCCCGAGTCGGGCTACGAGCAGTACTTC. Translating it yields CASSSPESGYEQYF.

This clonotype was counted only a few times. The rearrangement uses TRBV7-9 and TRBJ2-7; 8 positions match TRBD1. The CDR3 contains 15 residues. Germline-derived CDR1 and CDR2 are SEHNR and FQNEAQ (reference sequence). V lost 5 bases, J lost 4 bases, and 10 bases stayed unmatched. The CDR3 spells CASSIGQGPKYEQYF. CDR3 DNA: TGTGCCAGCAGCATCGGACAGGGCCCCAAGTACGAGCAGTACTTC. The whole variable domain, remainder taken from reference TRBV7-9 and TRBJ2-7, is DTGVSQNPRHKITKRGQNVTFRCDPISEHNRLYWYRQTLGQGPEFLTYFQNEAQLEKSRLLSDRFSAERPKGSFSTLEIQRTEQGDSAMYLCASSIGQGPKYEQYFGPGTRLTVT.

There are many counts of this clonotype. The rearrangement joins TRBV5-4 to TRBJ1-1, with 7 positions matching TRBD1. This CDR3 has 15 residues. Germline V lookup: CDR1 SGHNT, CDR2 YYREEE (reference sequence). With V trimmed by 4 bases and J by 5 bases, 11 bases remained unmatched. CDR3 region: CASSPRQGSKTEAFF. The CDR3 nucleotides are TGTGCCAGCAGCCCTCGACAGGGATCTAAAACTGAAGCTTTCTTT. Combining the CDR3 with reference TRBV5-4 and TRBJ1-1 gives the whole variable domain ETGVTQSPTHLIKTRGQQVTLRCSSQSGHNTVSWYQQALGQGPQFIFQYYREEENGRGNFPPRFSGLQFPNYSSELNVNALELDDSALYLCASSPRQGSKTEAFFGQGTRLTVV.

The chain carries TRBV5-1 and TRBJ1-3; 8 bases line up with TRBD1. With 2 bases clipped from V and 4 bases from J, the junction kept 5 bases outside the gene matches. The CDR3 totals 15 residues. Germline loops: CDR1 SGHRS, CDR2 YFSETQ. This CDR3 is CASSFQGAEGNTIYF. CDR3 in DNA: TGCGCCAGCAGCTTCCAGGGGGCGGAAGGAAACACCATATATTTT.

This chain connects TRBV6-5 to TRBJ2-3, with D hard to call. The CDR3 contains 15 residues. Trimming cost V 4 bases and J 2 bases, with 13 bases left between them. The germline V gene encodes CDR1 MNHEY and CDR2 SVGAGI. DNA for the CDR3: TGTGCCAGCAGTTCCCCCCGGGCCGTCACAGATACGCAGTATTTT. Translated, it gives CASSSPRAVTDTQYF.

The chain joins TRBV28 to TRBJ2-2; 9 nucleotides match TRBD2. V gave up 2 bases and J gave up 0 bases; unmatched junction bases: 22. CDR1 is MDHEN, CDR2 SYDVKM, per germline. CDR3 length: 23 residues. The CDR3 coding sequence is TGTGCCAGCAGTTTACAGTTACGCCTAGCGGGAACCAAGAACACAACGAACACCGGGGAGCTGTTTTTT. It specifies CASSLQLRLAGTKNTTNTGELFF.

The chain recombines TRBV12-3 or TRBV12-4 with TRBJ1-3; 7 positions match TRBD1. Losses at the gene ends were 6 bases for V and 0 bases for J; bases not matched to a gene: 2. The CDR3 is made up of 14 amino acids. CDR3 in DNA: TGTGCCAGCAGACACAGGGGCTCTGGAAACACCATATATTTT. Translating it yields CASRHRGSGNTIYF.

The V call is TRBV3-1, the J call TRBJ2-2; no definite D call. The CDR3 covers 15 residues. The germline CDR1 and CDR2 sequences are LGHDT and YNNKEL (reference sequence). V shed 4 bases and J shed 5 bases, with 14 bases lying between them. In nucleotides, the CDR3 is TGTGCCAGCAGCCCCGGGCCTTCAATTACCGGGGAGCTGTTTTTT. Translating it yields CASSPGPSITGELFF.

This clonotype was seen at least ten times. The rearrangement uses TRBV9 and TRBJ2-5, with D hard to call. Trimming cost V 6 bases and J 2 bases, with 11 bases left between them. The CDR3 is 13 amino acids. CDR1 is SGDLS and CDR2 is YYNGEE in the germline V gene. As DNA, the CDR3 is TGTGCCAGCAAGGCCGATTCTCAAGAGACCCAGTACTTC. Residues: CASKADSQETQYF.

This clonotype was detected a few times. The chain joins TRBV5-6 to TRBJ2-7, with TRBD2 as a possible D gene (5 bases). Germline CDR1 SGHDT, CDR2 YYEEEE. With 6 bases removed from V and 2 bases from J, the gap between germline ends came to 18 bases. The CDR3 is made up of 15 amino acids. The CDR3 loop is CASISNRDPPYEQYF. The CDR3 DNA follows: TGTGCCAGCATTTCCAACCGGGATCCTCCCTACGAGCAGTACTTC. The variable domain in full, with the rest retrieved from reference TRBV5-6 and TRBJ2-7, is DAGVTQSPTHLIKTRGQQVTLRCSPKSGHDTVSWYQQALGQGPQFIFQYYEEEERQRGNFPDRFSGHQFPNYSSELNVNALLLGDSALYLCASISNRDPPYEQYFGPGTRLTVT.

Ten or more counts support this clonotype. V usage is TRBV4-2 and J usage is TRBJ2-1; possible D gene TRBD2, 5 bases. The germline V gene has CDR1 LGHNA and CDR2 YNFKEQ. V lost 0 bases and J 9 bases, leaving 18 bases between the germline ends. This CDR3 contains 16 residues. This chain's CDR3 is CASSQEGAGIRGEQFF. CDR3 sequence (DNA): TGTGCCAGCAGCCAAGAAGGTGCCGGGATTCGGGGTGAGCAGTTCTTC.

Only a few counts were recorded for this clonotype. The chain couples TRBV4-1 to TRBJ2-3, with D possibly being TRBD2 (5 bases). In germline, CDR1 is MGHRA, CDR2 YSYEKL. V lost 0 bases and J lost 5, with 21 bases in between. The CDR3 spans 18 residues. CDR3 in DNA: TGCGCCAGCAGCCAAGAAGGTGTAACATTTGAGGGTGAAGATACGCAGTATTTT. This sequence encodes CASSQEGVTFEGEDTQYF.

This clonotype has more than one count but fewer than ten. The chain couples TRBV12-3 or TRBV12-4 to TRBJ2-7; D is perhaps TRBD2 (6 bases). Trimming took off 2 bases at V and 6 bases at J, with 11 bases between the two ends. The CDR3 is 13 amino acids. The CDR3 nucleotides are TGTGCCAGCAGTTTACCGGTAGCGGCCGAGCAGTACTTC. Translated, it gives CASSLPVAAEQYF.

This clonotype was counted ten times or more. The J gene is TRBJ2-3, the V gene TRBV10-3; a weak D match, TRBD2 (5 bases). This CDR3 has 12 amino acids. The V end lost 11 bases, the J end lost 2 bases, and 11 bases lay between the germline ends. Germline CDR1 is ENHRY and CDR2 is SYGVKD. CDR3 amino acids: CAVEVSTDTQYF. CDR3 DNA: TGTGCCGTGGAGGTTTCCACAGATACGCAGTATTTT.